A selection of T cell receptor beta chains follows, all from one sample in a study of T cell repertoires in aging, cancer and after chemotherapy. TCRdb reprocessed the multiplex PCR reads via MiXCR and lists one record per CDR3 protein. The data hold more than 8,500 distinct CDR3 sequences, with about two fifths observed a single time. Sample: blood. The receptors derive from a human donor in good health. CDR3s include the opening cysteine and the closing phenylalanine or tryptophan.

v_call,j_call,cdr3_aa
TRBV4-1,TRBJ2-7,CASSQDVTYTYEQYF
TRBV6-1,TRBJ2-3,CASSLTGVGADTQYF
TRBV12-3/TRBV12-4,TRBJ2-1,CASRLLAGDYNEQFF
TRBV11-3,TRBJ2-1,CASGRTGSSYNEQFF
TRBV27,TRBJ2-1,CASSSLFFAEQFF
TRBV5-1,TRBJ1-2,CASSFTGDSYGYTF
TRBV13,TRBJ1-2,CASRYWGGSSYGYTF
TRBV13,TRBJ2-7,CASSPSFMGTGAYEQYF
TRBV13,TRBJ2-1,CASSPRPEYNEQFF
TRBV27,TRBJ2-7,CASSLKTGGYEQYF
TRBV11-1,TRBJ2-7,CASSLLGGSRYEQYF
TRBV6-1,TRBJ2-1,CASSELGVAYNEQFF
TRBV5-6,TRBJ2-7,CASSLKGGSDLWEQYF
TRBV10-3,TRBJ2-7,CAISKSVFSSGGQGQYF
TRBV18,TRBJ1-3,CASSPLARVSGNTIYF
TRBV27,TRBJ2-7,CASRLRTGTSYEQYF
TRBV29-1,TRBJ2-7,CSAGWGYEQYF
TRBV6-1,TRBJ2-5,CASGGTAGGVETQYF
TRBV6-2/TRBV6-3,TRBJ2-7,CASSYSLGGKYEQYF
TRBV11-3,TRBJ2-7,CASSSLLDRPYEQYF
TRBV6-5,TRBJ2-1,CASSTILAGGTNEQFF
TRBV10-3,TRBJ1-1,CAISDGVSGTEAFF
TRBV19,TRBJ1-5,CASSGTGGAQPQHF
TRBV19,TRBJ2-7,CASMVGQGGYEQYF
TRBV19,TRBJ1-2,CASSLLRDRVYGYTF
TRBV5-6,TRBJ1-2,CASSPTANYGYTF
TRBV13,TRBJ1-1,CASSPTLPGQGKGAFF
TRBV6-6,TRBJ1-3,CASSYSLGNTIYF
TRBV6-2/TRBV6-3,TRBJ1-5,CASSYSSTGNQPQHF
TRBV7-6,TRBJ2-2,CASRAATSLSGELFF
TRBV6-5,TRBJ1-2,CASSRDMDYGYTF
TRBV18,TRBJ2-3,CASSPPYGLAGLSTTSTDTQYF
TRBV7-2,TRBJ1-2,CASSFGGLYGYTF
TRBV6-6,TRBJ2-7,CASSWDREGGGGYEQYF
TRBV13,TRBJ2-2,CASSDRDEGTGELFF
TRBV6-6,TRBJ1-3,CASSYLTENTIYF
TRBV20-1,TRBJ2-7,CSVRRGEQYF
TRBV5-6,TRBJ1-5,CASSLSQVNQPQHF
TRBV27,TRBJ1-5,CASSLAGQGYNQPQHF
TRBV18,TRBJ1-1,CASSPLARDSLFAFF
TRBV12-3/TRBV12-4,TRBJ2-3,CASSTFTDTQYF
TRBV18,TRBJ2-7,CASSPKDYEQYF
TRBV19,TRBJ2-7,CASSAAPSGRGYEQYF
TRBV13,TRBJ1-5,CASSLGPTVNQPQHF
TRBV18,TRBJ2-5,CASSAQETQYF
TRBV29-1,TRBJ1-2,CSVVGGLKAGYTF
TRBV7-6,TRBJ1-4,CASSRQTATNEKLFF
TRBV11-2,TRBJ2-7,CASSLGTGSSYEQYF
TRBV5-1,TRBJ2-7,CASSLIGGADYEQYF
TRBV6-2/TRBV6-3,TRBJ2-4,CASSRTSGVGSKNIQYF
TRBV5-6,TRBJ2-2,CASSLAKRGVDTGELFF
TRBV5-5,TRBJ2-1,CASSRDLFDEQFF
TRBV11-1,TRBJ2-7,CASSRQTYEQYF
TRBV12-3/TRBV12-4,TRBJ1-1,CASSARRGLLFPFF
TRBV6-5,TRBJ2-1,CASGYRGKDNEQFF